The 16 T cell receptor beta chains reported below all come from one sample, sequenced in a study of CD8+ T cells in alopecia areata. Isolated RNA was reverse transcribed into cDNA used as the sequencing template. The assay was immunoSEQ multiplex PCR, and TCRdb's table has in-frame clones only and misses some. Of about 91,000 clones listed, over 40% are singletons. Sample: CD4+ T cells sorted from blood. The source is a human donor with alopecia areata.

The genes are TRBV5-4 and TRBJ2-1; 9 nucleotides match TRBD1. Germline V lookup: CDR1 SGHNT, CDR2 YYREEE (reference sequence). The CDR3 is 16 residues long. V lost 3 bases, J lost 3 bases, and 7 bases stayed unmatched. CDR3 nucleotides: TGTGCCAGCAGCTCATACAGGGGGCGCGACTACAATGAGCAGTTCTTC. Protein sequence: CASSSYRGRDYNEQFF.

This clone came up a few times. V and J are TRBV29-1 and TRBJ2-1; D possibly corresponds to TRBD2 (6 bases). Trimming removed 5 bases from V and 9 bases from J, with 20 bases in between. The V gene's germline CDR1 is SQVTM and CDR2 ANQGSEA. This CDR3 comprises 14 residues. The CDR3 sequence: CSVYVRAGQSEQFF. The CDR3 coding sequence is TGCAGCGTTTACGTAAGGGCGGGGCAGAGTGAGCAGTTCTTC.

This chain uses TRBV7-9 with TRBJ2-2; tentative D call: TRBD2 (6 bases). The CDR3 loop spans 14 amino acids. Germline V CDR1 and CDR2: SEHNR, FQNEAQ (reference sequence). V dropped 6 bases and J dropped 7 bases, with 15 bases sitting between them. CDR3 nucleotides: TGTGCCAGCAGGAATAGGAGGGCCAGCGGGGAGCTGTTTTTT. This gives the protein CASRNRRASGELFF.

This clone was counted between two and nine times. The chain joins TRBV18 to TRBJ2-3; TRBD2 agrees at 7 bases. V shed 4 bases, J shed 3 bases, and the junction held 4 bases outside the gene matches. Looked up from germline, CDR1 is KGHSH and CDR2 is LQKENI. The CDR3 sequence is 14 residues long. The CDR3 coding sequence is TGTGCCAGCTCACGGGAGGGAAGAACAGATACGCAGTATTTT. Translated: CASSREGRTDTQYF.

The rearrangement joins TRBV4-3 to TRBJ2-1, with TRBD1 matching over 8 bases. The CDR3 length is 16 residues. V gave up 4 bases and J gave up 5 bases; unmatched junction bases: 10. Germline CDR1 and CDR2: LGHNA and YSLEER. For the CDR3, the DNA is TGCGCCAGCAGCCCACCTCCTCAGGGGGCGCACAATGAGCAGTTCTTC. Translation gives CASSPPPQGAHNEQFF.

The table lists this clone with a count of one. The V gene is TRBV27, the J gene TRBJ2-2; 10 bases are a match to TRBD2. The V and J ends lost 1 base and 3 bases, in that order; junction bases with no gene match: 2. Germline values: CDR1 MNHEY, CDR2 SMNVEV (reference sequence). CDR3 length: 16 amino acids. CDR3 in DNA: TGTGCCAGCAGTTTATGGCTAGCGGGGGACACCGGGGAGCTGTTTTTT. Its translation is CASSLWLAGDTGELFF.

The V gene is TRBV7-2, the J gene TRBJ2-6; no firm D call. CDR1 SGHTA and CDR2 FQGNSA come from the germline V gene. V lost 5 bases to trimming and J lost 4 bases, with 15 bases between them. The CDR3 consists of 16 residues. Here the CDR3 reads CASSIASKSGANVLTF. The CDR3 DNA follows: TGTGCCAGCAGCATTGCTTCCAAGTCGGGGGCCAACGTCCTGACTTTC.

This clone was counted a few times. The chain has TRBV6-5 and TRBJ2-7; 8 bases align to TRBD1. Germline V gene data show CDR1 as MNHEY and CDR2 as SVGAGI. The CDR3 has 13 residues. Unmatched junction bases numbered 3, after V lost 5 bases and J lost 3 bases. This CDR3 reads CASSRTGIYEQYF. In DNA, the CDR3 is TGTGCCAGCAGTCGGACAGGGATCTACGAGCAGTACTTC.

This clone was seen once. This chain uses TRBV4-2 with TRBJ2-5; D not resolved. Looked up from germline, CDR1 is LGHNA and CDR2 is YNFKEQ. This CDR3 region has 13 residues. V was clipped by 3 bases and J by 5 bases, with 10 bases between them. This chain's CDR3 is CASSHYGPETQYF. The CDR3, as DNA: TGTGCCAGCAGCCACTACGGGCCCGAGACCCAGTACTTC.

V and J are TRBV30 and TRBJ1-6, with 8 bases identical to TRBD1. The germline CDR1 and CDR2 sequences are GTSNPN and SVGIG (reference sequence). Trimming cost V 2 bases and J 7 bases; bases outside gene matches: 4. The CDR3 contains 14 residues. For the CDR3, the DNA is TGTGCCTGGAGTCCGCGGACAGGGAATTCACCCCTCCACTTT. Protein sequence: CAWSPRTGNSPLHF.

The genes are TRBV29-1 and TRBJ2-3, with D uncertain. Trimming cost V 4 bases and J 3 bases, with 14 bases left between them. The germline gives CDR1 SQVTM, CDR2 ANQGSEA. The CDR3 is made up of 14 amino acids. CDR3 sequence reads: CSVGLGSITDTQYF. In DNA form, the CDR3 reads TGCAGCGTTGGGTTGGGCAGCATTACAGATACGCAGTATTTT.

The V call is TRBV30, the J call TRBJ2-1, with 7 bases that match TRBD1. Germline V CDR1 and CDR2: GTSNPN, SVGIG (reference sequence). V trimming: 4 bases; J trimming: 14 bases; junction bases outside the gene matches: 8. This CDR3 is 11 amino acids long. The CDR3 is CAWKLSTGKFF. As DNA, the CDR3 is TGTGCCTGGAAGCTCTCGACAGGGAAGTTCTTC. Full variable domain (missing parts from reference TRBV30 and TRBJ2-1): SQTIHQWPATLVQPVGSPLSLECTVEGTSNPNLYWYRQAAGRGLQLLFYSVGIGQISSEVPQNLSASRPQDRQFILSSKKLLLSDSGFYLCAWKLSTGKFFGPGTRLTVL.

The chain couples TRBV2 to TRBJ1-6; 7 nucleotides agree with TRBD1. Germline CDR1 is SNHLY and CDR2 is FYNNEI. The ends lost 7 bases at V and 8 bases at J; junction bases unmatched: 2. CDR3 length: 12 residues. This CDR3 reads CASTGTDSPLHF. CDR3 nucleotides: TGTGCCAGCACCGGGACAGATTCACCCCTCCACTTT.

V is TRBV5-6 and J is TRBJ2-3, with unresolved D. The V end was cut by 0 bases, the J end by 2 bases, with 4 bases between. The CDR3 has 13 residues. The germline gives CDR1 SGHDT, CDR2 YYEEEE. The chain's CDR3 is CASSLGTTDTQYF. The DNA for the CDR3 is TGTGCCAGCAGCTTGGGTACCACAGATACGCAGTATTTT.

The V gene is TRBV7-6, the J gene TRBJ2-5, with a tentative D call TRBD1 (6 bases). Trimming removed 1 base from V and 5 bases from J, with 11 bases in between. The CDR3 has 14 amino acids. From germline, CDR1 is SGHVS and CDR2 FNYEAQ. Written as DNA, the CDR3 is TGTGCCAGCAGCTTAGGGCAGGGGTACGAGACCCAGTACTTC. Translation gives CASSLGQGYETQYF.

The chain has TRBV7-2 and TRBJ1-1; D might be TRBD1 (5 bases). CDR1 is SGHTA and CDR2 is FQGNSA in the germline V gene. Trimming stripped 5 bases from V and 8 bases from J, with 18 bases between. This CDR3 spans 14 amino acids. The CDR3 here is CASSEHGDLREAFF. The DNA of the CDR3 is TGTGCCAGCAGCGAGCACGGGGACCTTAGAGAAGCTTTCTTT.